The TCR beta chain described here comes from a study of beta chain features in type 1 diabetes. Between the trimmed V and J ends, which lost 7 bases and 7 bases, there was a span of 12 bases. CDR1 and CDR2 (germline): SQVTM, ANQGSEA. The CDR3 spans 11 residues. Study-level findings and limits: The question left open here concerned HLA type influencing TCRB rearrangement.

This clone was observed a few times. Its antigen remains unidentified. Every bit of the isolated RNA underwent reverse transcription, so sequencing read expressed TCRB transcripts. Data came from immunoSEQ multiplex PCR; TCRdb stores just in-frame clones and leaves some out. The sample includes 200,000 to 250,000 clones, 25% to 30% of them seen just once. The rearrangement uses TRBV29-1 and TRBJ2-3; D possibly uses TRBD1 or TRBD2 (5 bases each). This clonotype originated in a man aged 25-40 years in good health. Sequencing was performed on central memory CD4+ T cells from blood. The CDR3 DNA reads TGCAGCGCAGGGACCACGAATACGCAGTATTTT. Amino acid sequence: CSAGTTNTQYF.